What follows are 4 T cell receptor beta chains derived from one specimen sequenced in a study of cytomegalovirus exposure and HLA in healthy donors. This PCR relied on a set of 60 Vbeta primers and 13 Jbeta primers. Data came from immunoSEQ multiplex PCR; TCRdb stores just in-frame clones and leaves some out. Listed are approximately 110,000 clones; roughly 1% falls within the top ten. The sample consisted of PBMCs. All receptors come from a man between 18 and 35 years old in good health and CMV-seronegative.

The gene calls are TRBV6-5 and TRBJ1-1, with TRBD1 identical over 7 bases. This CDR3 has 12 amino acids. The V and J ends lost 8 bases and 6 bases, in that order; junction bases with no gene match: 6. Germline CDR1 reads MNHEY; CDR2 reads SVGAGI. The DNA for the CDR3 is TGTGCCAGCGGCCACAGGGGCCCTGAAGCTTTCTTT. Translating it yields CASGHRGPEAFF.

The chain employs TRBV9 and TRBJ2-1, with 9 bases aligning to TRBD1. The germline gives CDR1 SGDLS, CDR2 YYNGEE. The CDR3 is 15 residues long. The V gene end was trimmed by 3 bases and the J gene end by 4 bases; junction bases not matched to a gene: 5. The CDR3 here is CASSDRDRAYNEQFF. Written as DNA, the CDR3 is TGTGCCAGCAGCGACCGGGACAGGGCTTACAATGAGCAGTTCTTC.

The chain employs TRBV6-5 and TRBJ1-5; perhaps TRBD1 as D (6 bases). From germline, CDR1 is MNHEY and CDR2 SVGAGI. The CDR3 contains 14 residues. V was cut by 4 bases and J by 2 bases, with 9 bases left in between. The CDR3 region is CASSSQGRNQPQHF. The CDR3 DNA sequence: TGTGCCAGCAGTTCCCAGGGGCGCAATCAGCCCCAGCATTTT.

The genes are TRBV30 and TRBJ1-1, with 7 bases lining up with TRBD1. The V gene's germline CDR1 is GTSNPN and CDR2 SVGIG (reference sequence). V lost 6 bases, J lost 1 base, and 5 bases stayed unmatched. CDR3 length equals 13 residues. CDR3: CACRGHGNTEAFF. The CDR3 nucleotides read TGTGCCTGTAGGGGGCATGGGAACACTGAAGCTTTCTTT. Filled out from reference TRBV30 and TRBJ1-1, the complete variable domain reads SQTIHQWPATLVQPVGSPLSLECTVEGTSNPNLYWYRQAAGRGLQLLFYSVGIGQISSEVPQNLSASRPQDRQFILSSKKLLLSDSGFYLCACRGHGNTEAFFGQGTRLTVV.